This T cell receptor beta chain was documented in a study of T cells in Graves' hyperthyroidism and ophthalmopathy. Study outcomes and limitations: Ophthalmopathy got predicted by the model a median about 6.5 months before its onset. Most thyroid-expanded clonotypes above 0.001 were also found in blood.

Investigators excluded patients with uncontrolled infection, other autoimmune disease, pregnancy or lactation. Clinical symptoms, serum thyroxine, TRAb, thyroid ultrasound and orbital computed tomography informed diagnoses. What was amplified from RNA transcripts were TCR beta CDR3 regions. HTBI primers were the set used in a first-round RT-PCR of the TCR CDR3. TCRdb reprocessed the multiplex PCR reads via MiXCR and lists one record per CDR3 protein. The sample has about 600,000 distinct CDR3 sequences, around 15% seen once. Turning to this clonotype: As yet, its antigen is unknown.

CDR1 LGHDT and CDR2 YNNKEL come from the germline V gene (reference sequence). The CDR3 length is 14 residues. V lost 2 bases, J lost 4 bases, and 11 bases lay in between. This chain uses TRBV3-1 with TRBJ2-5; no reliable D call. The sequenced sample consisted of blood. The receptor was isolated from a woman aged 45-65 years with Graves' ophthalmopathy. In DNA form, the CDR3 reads TGTGCCAGCAGCCAAACAAGGTTCCGAGAGACCCAGTACTTC. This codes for CASSQTRFRETQYF.